This T cell receptor (beta chain) originates from a study of blood T cell repertoires in COVID-19. The trim removed 5 bases at V and 5 bases at J, leaving 4 bases unmatched. The germline V gene encodes CDR1 SEHNR and CDR2 FQNEAQ (reference sequence). The length of the CDR3 is 13 residues. Some clones are missing from TCRdb's copy, which holds only in-frame ones; the method was immunoSEQ multiplex PCR. This table holds roughly 61,000 clones, 90% found once. Sample: peripheral blood. The clonotype originates from a man aged 80 or over with acute or convalescent COVID-19. The chain recombines TRBV7-9 with TRBJ2-5; 8 bases match TRBD1. The DNA of the CDR3 is TGTGCCAGCAGCAGGACAGGGTCGGAGACCCAGTACTTC. It specifies CASSRTGSETQYF. The full variable domain, with the rest looked up from reference TRBV7-9 and TRBJ2-5, is DTGVSQNPRHKITKRGQNVTFRCDPISEHNRLYWYRQTLGQGPEFLTYFQNEAQLEKSRLLSDRFSAERPKGSFSTLEIQRTEQGDSAMYLCASSRTGSETQYFGPGTRLLVL.